Detailed here is one TCR beta chain. A read error may produce the germline difference seen at one junction end. The data originate from a study of blood T cell repertoires in COVID-19. Study at large: Donors in the United States, Italy and Spain gave samples during acute or convalescent COVID-19. Sources were T cells, B-cell-depleted T cells, or PBMCs; the material itself was cDNA or gDNA.

CDR1 is MNHNS, CDR2 SASEGT, per germline. The CDR3 is 15 amino acids. Per the study methods: Nucleated cell number was recorded as an estimate derived from reference gene primer amplification. Profiling relied on immunoSEQ multiplex PCR, and the TCRdb table lists in-frame clones only, not all of them. The DNA was the basis for D and trimming; V, J and clone size are from that table. The sample yields about 140,000 clones, roughly 80% seen once. This receptor was obtained from a woman older than 75 in a cohort sampled during active or convalescent COVID-19. V and J are TRBV6-1 and TRBJ1-5; tentatively, D is TRBD1 (6 bases). Sequenced: peripheral blood. This CDR3 reads CASSEASTISGGWNF. The CDR3 DNA reads as TGTGCCAGCAGTGAAGCGAGTACGATAAGTGGGGGCTGGAATTTT.